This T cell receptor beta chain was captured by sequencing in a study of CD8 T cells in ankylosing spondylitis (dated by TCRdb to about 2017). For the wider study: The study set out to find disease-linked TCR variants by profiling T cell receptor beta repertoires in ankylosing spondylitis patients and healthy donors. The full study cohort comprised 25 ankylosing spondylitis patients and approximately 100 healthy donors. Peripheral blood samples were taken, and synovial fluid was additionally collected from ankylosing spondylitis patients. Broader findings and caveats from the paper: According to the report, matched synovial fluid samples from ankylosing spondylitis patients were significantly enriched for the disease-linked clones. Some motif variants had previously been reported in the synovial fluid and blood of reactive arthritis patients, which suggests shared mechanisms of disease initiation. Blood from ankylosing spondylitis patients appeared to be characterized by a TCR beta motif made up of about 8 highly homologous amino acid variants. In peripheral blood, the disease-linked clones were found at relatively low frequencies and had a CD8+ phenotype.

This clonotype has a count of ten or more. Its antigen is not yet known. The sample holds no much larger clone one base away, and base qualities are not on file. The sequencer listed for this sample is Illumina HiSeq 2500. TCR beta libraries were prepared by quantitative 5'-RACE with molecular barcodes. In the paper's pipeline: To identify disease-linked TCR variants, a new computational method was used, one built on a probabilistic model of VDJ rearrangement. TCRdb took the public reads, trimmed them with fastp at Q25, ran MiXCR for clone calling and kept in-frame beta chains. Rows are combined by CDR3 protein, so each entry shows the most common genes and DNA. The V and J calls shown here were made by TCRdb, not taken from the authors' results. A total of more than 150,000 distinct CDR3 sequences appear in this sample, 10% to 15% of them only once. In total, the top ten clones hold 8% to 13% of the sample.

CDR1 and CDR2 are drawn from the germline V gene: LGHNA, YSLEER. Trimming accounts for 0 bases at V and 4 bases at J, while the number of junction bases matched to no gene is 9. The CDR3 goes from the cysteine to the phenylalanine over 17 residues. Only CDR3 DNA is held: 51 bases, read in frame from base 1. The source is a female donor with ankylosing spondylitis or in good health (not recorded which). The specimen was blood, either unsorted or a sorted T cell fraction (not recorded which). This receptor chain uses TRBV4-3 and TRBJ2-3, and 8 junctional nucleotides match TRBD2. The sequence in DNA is TGCGCCAGCAGCCAAGATAGAAAGCGGGAGATACCAGATACGCAGTATTTT. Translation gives CASSQDRKREIPDTQYF.